One sample yielded the 8 T cell receptor beta chains listed below, sequenced in a study of OX40 agonist ivuxolimab in advanced cancers. Profiled with immunoSEQ multiplex PCR; TCRdb holds only in-frame clones, not every one. The sample holds about 44,000 clones, over 80% seen once. This sample comprised CD4+ or CD8+ T cells sorted from blood, obtained in a trial of the OX40 agonist ivuxolimab. All receptors derive from an adult with an advanced solid tumor such as melanoma, head and neck, liver or kidney cancer.

The chain joins TRBV30 to TRBJ2-7, with D possibly TRBD2 on 6 matching bases. V was clipped by 2 bases and J by 0 bases, with 14 bases between them. The CDR3 is 15 amino acids. Germline V CDR1 and CDR2: GTSNPN, SVGIG (reference sequence). In DNA, the CDR3 is TGTGCCTGGAGTCATGCGGGACGGGGCTCCTACGAGCAGTACTTC. The encoded protein is CAWSHAGRGSYEQYF.

The chain is built from TRBV30 and TRBJ1-2, with TRBD1 matching over 10 bases. With 5 bases clipped from V and 8 bases from J, the junction kept 5 bases outside the gene matches. Germline assignment: CDR1 GTSNPN and CDR2 SVGIG (reference sequence). The CDR3 consists of 12 residues. CDR3 nucleotide sequence: TGTGCCTGGGGACAGGGGGTCGGCGGCTACACCTTC. Its protein product is CAWGQGVGGYTF.

In its sample, this clone was seen a few times. The chain combines TRBV18 with TRBJ2-1; 10 bases line up with TRBD1. The CDR3 runs 15 residues. Germline V gene lookup returns CDR1 KGHSH and CDR2 LQKENI. Trimming took 4 bases from V and 7 from J; bases not matched to a gene: 7. The CDR3 spells CASSLRTGGRNEQFF. DNA of the CDR3: TGTGCCAGCTCACTAAGGACAGGGGGTCGGAATGAGCAGTTCTTC.

In this sample, this clone turned up a few times. V and J are TRBV2 and TRBJ1-6; TRBD1 is a possible D gene (5 bases). Per germline, CDR1 SNHLY and CDR2 FYNNEI. The CDR3 extends over 16 amino acids. The V and J ends lost 6 bases and 0 bases respectively, with 12 bases between them. This CDR3 reads CASSGGGSSYNSPLHF. The CDR3 DNA sequence: TGTGCCAGCAGCGGGGGAGGGAGCTCCTATAATTCACCCCTCCACTTT.

The gene calls are TRBV9 and TRBJ2-1; D is unclear. V was trimmed by 4 bases and J by 2 bases, leaving 10 bases between them. The CDR3 spans 14 residues. CDR1 SGDLS and CDR2 YYNGEE come from the germline V gene. The CDR3 sequence is CASSPGGAYNEQFF. The DNA of the CDR3 is TGTGCCAGCAGCCCGGGTGGGGCCTACAATGAGCAGTTCTTC. Variable domain in full (rest from reference TRBV9 and TRBJ2-1): DSGVTQTPKHLITATGQRVTLRCSPRSGDLSVYWYQQSLDQGLQFLIQYYNGEERAKGNILERFSAQQFPDLHSELNLSSLELGDSALYFCASSPGGAYNEQFFGPGTRLTVL.

The chain links TRBV19 to TRBJ1-5; no firm D call. CDR1 is LNHDA, CDR2 SQIVND, per germline (reference sequence). The CDR3 is 12 amino acids. V dropped 7 bases and J dropped 4 bases, with 8 bases sitting between them. The CDR3 sequence is CASNVRNQPQHF. The CDR3 DNA reads TGTGCCAGTAACGTTCGTAATCAGCCCCAGCATTTT.

This chain uses TRBV28 with TRBJ2-1, with 10 positions matching TRBD2. The CDR3 contains 15 residues. V was pared by 6 bases and J by 6 bases, with 8 bases of the junction left unmatched. The germline V gene encodes CDR1 MDHEN and CDR2 SYDVKM. CDR3 sequence (DNA): TGTGCCAGCAGCCGCGGGGCTAGCGGGAGCAATGAGCAGTTCTTC. Translation: CASSRGASGSNEQFF.

Comments on this clone: One junction end disagrees with the germline gene, perhaps due to a read error. The chain joins TRBV7-2 to TRBJ2-1, with 7 bases that match TRBD2. Germline CDR1 SGHTA, CDR2 FQGNSA. The CDR3 length is 14 residues. Here the CDR3 reads CASSPSGWREKGVF. The DNA for the CDR3 is TGTGCCAGCAGCCCCTCGGGCTGGCGGGAGAAAGGTGTCTTC.